The 24 T cell receptor beta chains given below trace back to one sample, sequenced in a study of CD8+ T cells in alopecia areata. Sequencing used cDNA as its template, made by extracting RNA and reverse transcribing it. Profiled with immunoSEQ multiplex PCR; TCRdb holds only in-frame clones, not every one. The sample holds 250,000 to 300,000 clones, roughly 60% seen once. Treatment noted: oral pan-JAK inhibitor, 5-10 mg twice daily. Sequenced material: CD4+ T cells sorted from blood, taken at week 24, from a patient treated with tofacitinib. The receptor source for this set is a human donor with alopecia areata.

The rearrangement joins TRBV7-9 to TRBJ2-7; TRBD1 matches 9 bases. Germline CDR1 is SEHNR and CDR2 is FQNEAQ (reference sequence). After removal of 4 bases from V and 4 bases from J, the junction contained 8 bases not matched to a gene. The CDR3 is made up of 15 amino acids. CDR3 sequence (DNA): TGTGCCAGCAGCTCTCCGGACAGGGGCTTGTACGAGCAGTACTTC. It encodes CASSSPDRGLYEQYF.

The chain has TRBV5-6 and TRBJ1-5; D gene ambiguous. CDR1 and CDR2 (germline): SGHDT, YYEEEE. This CDR3 has 16 residues. V dropped 2 bases and J dropped 2 bases, with 14 bases sitting between them. As DNA, the CDR3 is TGTGCCAGCAGCTTCTCTGGATTTTCGGGCAATCAGCCCCAGCATTTT. Amino acid sequence: CASSFSGFSGNQPQHF.

The rearrangement joins TRBV4-3 to TRBJ1-6; D not certain. Trimming removed 0 bases from V and 5 bases from J, with 14 bases in between. CDR3 length equals 17 residues. Germline CDR1 LGHNA, CDR2 YSLEER. CDR3: CASSQETSPGHNSPLHF. CDR3 sequence (DNA): TGCGCCAGCAGCCAAGAGACGAGCCCCGGACATAATTCACCCCTCCACTTT.

The chain has TRBV6-6 and TRBJ1-1; D call uncertain. The CDR3 is 11 residues long. Trimming stripped 7 bases from V and 2 bases from J, with 5 bases between. Germline assignment: CDR1 MNHNY and CDR2 SVGAGI (reference sequence). The CDR3 is CASIKNTEAFF. CDR3 nucleotide sequence: TGTGCCAGCATTAAAAACACTGAAGCTTTCTTT.

The V gene is TRBV9, the J gene TRBJ2-5; D possibly corresponds to TRBD1 (5 bases). Trimming stripped 0 bases from V and 1 base from J, with 13 bases between. Germline V gives CDR1 SGDLS, CDR2 YYNGEE. The CDR3 is 16 amino acids. This CDR3 reads CASSVAVGPSQETQYF. DNA for the CDR3: TGTGCCAGCAGCGTAGCAGTGGGGCCGAGCCAAGAGACCCAGTACTTC.

This clone showed up just a few times. The chain couples TRBV28 to TRBJ2-7, with D possibly TRBD1 on 6 matching bases. Germline V lookup: CDR1 MDHEN, CDR2 SYDVKM. The CDR3 runs to 12 residues. V was trimmed by 10 bases and J by 1 base, leaving 11 bases between them. The CDR3 sequence: CATRGSSYEQYF. DNA of the CDR3: TGTGCCACCAGGGGCAGTTCCTACGAGCAGTACTTC.

This rearrangement joins TRBV27 to TRBJ2-1; 16 nucleotides match TRBD2. Germline V CDR1 and CDR2: MNHEY, SMNVEV (reference sequence). CDR3 length equals 18 residues. V lost 4 bases, J lost 4 bases, and 7 bases stayed unmatched. CDR3 sequence (DNA): TGTGCCAGCAGTTCAAGATCGGGACTAGCGGGGGGGTACAATGAGCAGTTCTTC. It encodes CASSSRSGLAGGYNEQFF.

The chain carries TRBV2 and TRBJ2-7; no firm D call. Germline CDR1 reads SNHLY; CDR2 reads FYNNEI. The V gene lost 2 bases and the J gene lost 0 bases, with 8 bases spanning the gap. CDR3 length: 14 amino acids. In DNA, the CDR3 is TGTGCCAGCAGTGAACACGGATACTCCTACGAGCAGTACTTC. Translation gives CASSEHGYSYEQYF.

This chain uses TRBV5-1 with TRBJ2-3; the D call may be TRBD1 or TRBD2 (5 bases each). The V gene lost 3 bases and the J gene lost 1 base, with 18 bases spanning the gap. The CDR3 spans 17 residues. Germline loops: CDR1 SGHRS, CDR2 YFSETQ. The CDR3 reads CASSSRVSLGGTDTQYF. The CDR3 coding sequence is TGCGCCAGCAGCTCCAGGGTCTCCCTCGGGGGCACAGATACGCAGTATTTT.

This clone has a single count. The chain recombines TRBV2 with TRBJ1-5; D is perhaps TRBD1 (5 bases). V lost 5 bases to trimming and J lost 7 bases, with 15 bases between them. The CDR3 contains 14 residues. Per germline, CDR1 SNHLY and CDR2 FYNNEI. The DNA of the CDR3 is TGTGCCAGCAGTTCCCGCTCCGACAGACAGCCCCAGCATTTT. Its translation: CASSSRSDRQPQHF.

This clone has just a few counts. The rearrangement links TRBV5-6 to TRBJ2-5, with 7 bases identical to TRBD2. The last part of the DNA fits TRBJ2-7 better; the J call may be wrong. CDR1 and CDR2 (germline): SGHDT, YYEEEE. There are 13 residues in the CDR3. The CDR3 sequence: CASSFGLEYEQYF. Here the CDR3 DNA reads TGTGCCAGCAGCTTCGGACTAGAGTACGAGCAGTACTTC.

The chain recombines TRBV5-1 with TRBJ2-5, with unresolved D. The CDR3 sequence is 13 residues long. The ends were cut back, 5 bases at V and 5 bases at J, with 13 bases in the middle. Germline CDR1 SGHRS, CDR2 YFSETQ. The DNA for the CDR3 is TGCGCCAGCAGGGGTGGCTACACTGAGACCCAGTACTTC. This codes for CASRGGYTETQYF.

The chain recombines TRBV30 with TRBJ2-7; perhaps TRBD1 as D (6 bases). There are 14 residues in the CDR3. Between the trimmed V and J ends, which lost 4 bases and 6 bases, there was a span of 19 bases. The V gene's germline CDR1 is GTSNPN and CDR2 SVGIG (reference sequence). The CDR3 loop reads CAWMNLPGHTEQYF. The CDR3 DNA reads as TGTGCCTGGATGAACCTCCCGGGACACACCGAGCAGTACTTC. Full variable domain (missing parts from reference TRBV30 and TRBJ2-7): SQTIHQWPATLVQPVGSPLSLECTVEGTSNPNLYWYRQAAGRGLQLLFYSVGIGQISSEVPQNLSASRPQDRQFILSSKKLLLSDSGFYLCAWMNLPGHTEQYFGPGTRLTVT.

The V call is TRBV30, the J call TRBJ1-6, with a possible D match to TRBD1 (5 bases). V lost 4 bases and J lost 6, with 13 bases in between. Germline loops: CDR1 GTSNPN, CDR2 SVGIG (reference sequence). The CDR3 is 14 residues long. The CDR3 nucleotides are TGTGCCTGGAAGGGGTTTGGGGGTAATTCACCCCTCCACTTT. This translates into CAWKGFGGNSPLHF.

As concerns this clone: This sample includes further DNA sequences coding for the same CDR3. The gene calls are TRBV6-5 and TRBJ2-5; D possibly corresponds to TRBD1 (5 bases). The CDR3 length is 11 residues. The germline V and J ends were trimmed by 6 bases and 5 bases, with 7 bases remaining between them. CDR1 is MNHEY and CDR2 is SVGAGI in the germline V gene. Written as DNA, the CDR3 is TGTGCCAGCAGACGACAGGAGACCCAGTACTTC. Translating gives CASRRQETQYF.

This clone was detected a few times. The gene calls are TRBV7-9 and TRBJ2-1; 8 bases are shared with TRBD2. Trimming removed 5 bases from V and 6 bases from J; junction bases left unmatched: 9. This CDR3 has 15 amino acids. Germline values: CDR1 SEHNR, CDR2 FQNEAQ (reference sequence). Written as DNA, the CDR3 is TGTGCCAGCAGCCCTAGGGAACTAGCGGTCAATGAGCAGTTCTTC. This encodes CASSPRELAVNEQFF.

The chain joins TRBV5-4 to TRBJ2-5; D not resolved. Trimming shortened V by 0 bases and J by 5 bases, and 14 bases separated the two germline ends. There are 15 residues in the CDR3. Germline CDR1 SGHNT, CDR2 YYREEE (reference sequence). The CDR3 nucleotides are TGTGCCAGCAGCTTGGCCCAAAGTGCCGGGGAGACCCAGTACTTC. Translated: CASSLAQSAGETQYF.

This clone was observed a handful of times. The chain links TRBV6-5 to TRBJ2-3; D remains unclear. The V end lost 10 bases, the J end lost 4 bases, and 9 bases lay between the germline ends. This CDR3 has 11 residues. Germline V gene lookup returns CDR1 MNHEY and CDR2 SVGAGI. The CDR3 here is CATRSADTQYF. The DNA of the CDR3 is TGTGCCACCCGGTCGGCAGATACGCAGTATTTT.

In its sample, this clone was seen a few times. V usage is TRBV10-3 and J usage is TRBJ2-7; D gene ambiguous. The CDR3 consists of 11 residues. V was shortened by 2 bases and J by 6 bases, with 5 bases between the two germline ends. Germline loops: CDR1 ENHRY, CDR2 SYGVKD. As DNA, the CDR3 is TGTGCCATCAGTGAGGTGGGCGAGCAGTACTTC. Amino acid sequence: CAISEVGEQYF.

In the case of this clone: The sample has other DNA sequences that encode this CDR3 too. The V call is TRBV18, the J call TRBJ2-5; a possible D gene is TRBD1 (5 bases). The germline gives CDR1 KGHSH, CDR2 LQKENI. The CDR3 is 13 amino acids. V lost 2 bases and J lost 4, with 8 bases in between. Here the CDR3 DNA reads TGTGCCAGCTCACCAAGGGGTGGAGAGACCCAGTACTTC. Protein product: CASSPRGGETQYF.

This clone was detected only a few times. CDR3 in amino acids: CASSPDRVRNGYTF. The CDR3 DNA reads TGCGCCAGCAGCCCTGACAGGGTTCGGAATGGCTACACCTTC. The chain joins TRBV5-1 to TRBJ1-2; TRBD1 matches 7 bases. In germline, CDR1 is SGHRS, CDR2 YFSETQ. This CDR3 has 14 residues. V shed 4 bases and J 6 bases; nucleotides not matched to a gene: 9.

This clone was found once. CDR3 coding DNA: TGTGCCAGCAGTCCCGCCGGCGGTAACTACAATGAGCAGTTCTTC. Its protein is CASSPAGGNYNEQFF. The rearrangement links TRBV27 to TRBJ2-1; D gene uncertain. V was pared by 5 bases and J by 3 bases, with 14 bases between. The germline V gene encodes CDR1 MNHEY and CDR2 SMNVEV (reference sequence). This CDR3 has 15 amino acids.

The J gene is TRBJ2-2, the V gene TRBV7-2; D is uncertain. V lost 5 bases and J 2 bases, leaving 9 bases between the germline ends. Germline V gene data show CDR1 as SGHTA and CDR2 as FQGNSA. This CDR3 contains 14 residues. CDR3 protein: CASSADPNTGELFF. CDR3 DNA sequence: TGTGCCAGCAGCGCGGACCCCAACACCGGGGAGCTGTTTTTT. Combining the CDR3 with reference TRBV7-2 and TRBJ2-2 gives the whole variable domain GAGVSQSPSNKVTEKGKDVELRCDPISGHTALYWYRQSLGQGLEFLIYFQGNSAPDKSGLPSDRFSAERTGGSVSTLTIQRTQQEDSAVYLCASSADPNTGELFFGEGSRLTVL.

This clone showed up just once. The V and J genes are TRBV5-6 and TRBJ1-2; 8 bases map to TRBD1. This CDR3 comprises 11 residues. V trimming: 0 bases; J trimming: 12 bases; junction bases outside the gene matches: 1. The germline V gene encodes CDR1 SGHDT and CDR2 YYEEEE. The CDR3 protein is CASSLEDRDTF. Written as DNA, the CDR3 is TGTGCCAGCAGCTTGGAGGACAGGGACACCTTC.